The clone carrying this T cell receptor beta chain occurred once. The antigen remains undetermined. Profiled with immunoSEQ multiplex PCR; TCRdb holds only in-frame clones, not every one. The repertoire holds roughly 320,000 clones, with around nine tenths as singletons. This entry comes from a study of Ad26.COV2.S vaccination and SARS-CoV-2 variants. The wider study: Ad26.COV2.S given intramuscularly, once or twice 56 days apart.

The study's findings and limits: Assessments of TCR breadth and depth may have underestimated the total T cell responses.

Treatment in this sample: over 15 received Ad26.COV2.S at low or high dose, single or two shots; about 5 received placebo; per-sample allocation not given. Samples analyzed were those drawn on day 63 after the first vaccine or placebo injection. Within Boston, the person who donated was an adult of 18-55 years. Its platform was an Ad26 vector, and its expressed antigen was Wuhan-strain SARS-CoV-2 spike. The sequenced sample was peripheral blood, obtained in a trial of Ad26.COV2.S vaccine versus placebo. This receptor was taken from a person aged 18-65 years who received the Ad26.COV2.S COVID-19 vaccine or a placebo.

CDR3 in DNA: TGTGCCAGTAGTATCGTGCAGGGGGGATTTGTCTACACCTTC. Amino acid sequence: CASSIVQGGFVYTF. The rearrangement uses TRBV19 and TRBJ1-2, with 7 nucleotides matching TRBD1. Germline V gene data show CDR1 as LNHDA and CDR2 as SQIVND (reference sequence). The CDR3 runs to 14 residues. The V gene end was trimmed by 3 bases and the J gene end by 10 bases; junction bases not matched to a gene: 11. The variable domain in full, with the rest retrieved from reference TRBV19 and TRBJ1-2, is DGGITQSPKYLFRKEGQNVTLSCEQNLNHDAMYWYRQDPGQGLRLIYYSQIVNDFQKGDIAEGYSVSREKKESFPLTVTSAQKNPTAFYLCASSIVQGGFVYTFGSGTRLTVV.